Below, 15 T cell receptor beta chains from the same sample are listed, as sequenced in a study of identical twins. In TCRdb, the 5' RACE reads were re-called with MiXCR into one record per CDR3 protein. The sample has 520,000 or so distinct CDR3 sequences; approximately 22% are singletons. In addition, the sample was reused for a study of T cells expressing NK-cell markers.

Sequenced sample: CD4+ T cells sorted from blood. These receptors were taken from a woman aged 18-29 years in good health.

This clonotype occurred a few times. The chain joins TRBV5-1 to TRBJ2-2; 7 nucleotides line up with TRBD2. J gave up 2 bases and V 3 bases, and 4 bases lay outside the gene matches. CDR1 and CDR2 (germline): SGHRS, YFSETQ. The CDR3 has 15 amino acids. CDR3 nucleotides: TGCGCCAGCAGCTGGCTAGCGGATAACACCGGGGAGCTGTTTTTT. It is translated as CASSWLADNTGELFF.

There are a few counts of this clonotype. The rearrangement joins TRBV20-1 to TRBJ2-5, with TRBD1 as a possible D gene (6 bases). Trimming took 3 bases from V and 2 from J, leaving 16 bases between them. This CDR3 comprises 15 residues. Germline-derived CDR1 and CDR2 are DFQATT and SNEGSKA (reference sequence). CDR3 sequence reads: CSASRGASPQETQYF. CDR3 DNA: TGCAGTGCTAGCAGGGGAGCCTCCCCACAAGAGACCCAGTACTTC.

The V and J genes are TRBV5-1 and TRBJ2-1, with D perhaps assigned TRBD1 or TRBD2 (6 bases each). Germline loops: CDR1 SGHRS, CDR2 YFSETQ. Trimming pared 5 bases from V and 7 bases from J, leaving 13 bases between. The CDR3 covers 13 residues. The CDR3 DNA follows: TGCGCCAGCAGGCCGGGGGCCGGGAATGAGCAGTTCTTC. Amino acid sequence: CASRPGAGNEQFF.

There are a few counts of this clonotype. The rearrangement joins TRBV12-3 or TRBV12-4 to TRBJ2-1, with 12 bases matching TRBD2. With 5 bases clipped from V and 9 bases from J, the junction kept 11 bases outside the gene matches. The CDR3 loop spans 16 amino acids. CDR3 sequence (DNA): TGTGCCAGCAGTCAGACTAGCGGGGGTTCTCCCCCTGAGCAGTTCTTC. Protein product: CASSQTSGGSPPEQFF.

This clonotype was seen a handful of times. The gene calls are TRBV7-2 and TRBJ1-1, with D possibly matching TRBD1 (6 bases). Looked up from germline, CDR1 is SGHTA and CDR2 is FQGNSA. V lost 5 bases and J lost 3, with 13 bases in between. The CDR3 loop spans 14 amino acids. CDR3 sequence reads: CASSRQGGDTEAFF. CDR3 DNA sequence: TGTGCCAGCAGCCGCCAAGGGGGGGACACTGAAGCTTTCTTT.

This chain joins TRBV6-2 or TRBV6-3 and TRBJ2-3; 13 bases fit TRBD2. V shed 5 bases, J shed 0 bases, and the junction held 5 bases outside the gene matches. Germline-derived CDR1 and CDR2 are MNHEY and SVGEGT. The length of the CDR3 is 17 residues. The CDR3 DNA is TGTGCCAGCAGTCTTGGACTAGCGGGGGATAGCACAGATACGCAGTATTTT. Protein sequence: CASSLGLAGDSTDTQYF.

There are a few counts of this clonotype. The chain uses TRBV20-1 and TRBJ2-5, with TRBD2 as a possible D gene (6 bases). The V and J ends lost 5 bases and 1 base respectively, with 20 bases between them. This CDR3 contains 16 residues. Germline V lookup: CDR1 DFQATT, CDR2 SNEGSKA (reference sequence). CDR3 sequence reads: CSASLARGAGQETQYF. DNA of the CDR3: TGCAGTGCTTCCCTAGCGAGGGGAGCGGGCCAAGAGACCCAGTACTTC.

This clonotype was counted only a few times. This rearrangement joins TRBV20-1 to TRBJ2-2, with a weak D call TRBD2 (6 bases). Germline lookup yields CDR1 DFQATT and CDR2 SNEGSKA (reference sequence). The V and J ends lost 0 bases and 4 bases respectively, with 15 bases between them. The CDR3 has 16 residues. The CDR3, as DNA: TGCAGTGCTAGAGACGGCGTCCACGGGGGCACCGGGGAGCTGTTTTTT. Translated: CSARDGVHGGTGELFF.

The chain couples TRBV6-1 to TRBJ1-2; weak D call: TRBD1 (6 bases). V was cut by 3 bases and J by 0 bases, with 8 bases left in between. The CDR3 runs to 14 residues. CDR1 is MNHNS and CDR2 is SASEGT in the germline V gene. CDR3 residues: CASSDRGPNYGYTF. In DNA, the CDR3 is TGTGCCAGCAGTGATCGGGGGCCTAACTATGGCTACACCTTC.

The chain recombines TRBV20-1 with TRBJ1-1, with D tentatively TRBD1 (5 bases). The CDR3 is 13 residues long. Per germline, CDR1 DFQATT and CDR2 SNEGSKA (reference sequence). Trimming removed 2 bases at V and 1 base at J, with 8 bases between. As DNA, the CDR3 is TGCAGTGCTAGAATCGGGGCGAACACTGAAGCTTTCTTT. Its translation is CSARIGANTEAFF.

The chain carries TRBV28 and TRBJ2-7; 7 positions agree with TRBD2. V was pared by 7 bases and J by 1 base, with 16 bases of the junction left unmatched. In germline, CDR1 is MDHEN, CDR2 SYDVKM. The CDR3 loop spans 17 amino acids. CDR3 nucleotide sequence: TGTGCCAGCACCCCTCTTTATTCTAGCGGAAAATCCTACGAGCAGTACTTC. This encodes CASTPLYSSGKSYEQYF.

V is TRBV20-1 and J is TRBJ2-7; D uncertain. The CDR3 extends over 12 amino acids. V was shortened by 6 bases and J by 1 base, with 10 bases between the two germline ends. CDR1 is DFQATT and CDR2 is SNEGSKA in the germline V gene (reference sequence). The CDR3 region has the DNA TGCAGTGCCCCCGATGGGTCCTACGAGCAGTACTTC. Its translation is CSAPDGSYEQYF.

The DNA for the CDR3 is TGTGCCAGCAGCCAACAACAGGGGCCCTATGGCTACACCTTC. This translates into CASSQQQGPYGYTF. V gene TRBV3-1 combines with J gene TRBJ1-2, with TRBD1 identical over 7 bases. There are 14 residues in the CDR3. Unmatched junction bases numbered 4, after V lost 2 bases and J lost 4 bases. Germline loops: CDR1 LGHDT, CDR2 YNNKEL (reference sequence). Filled out from reference TRBV3-1 and TRBJ1-2, the complete variable domain reads DTAVSQTPKYLVTQMGNDKSIKCEQNLGHDTMYWYKQDSKKFLKIMFSYNNKELIINETVPNRFSPKSPDKAHLNLHINSLELGDSAVYFCASSQQQGPYGYTFGSGTRLTVV.

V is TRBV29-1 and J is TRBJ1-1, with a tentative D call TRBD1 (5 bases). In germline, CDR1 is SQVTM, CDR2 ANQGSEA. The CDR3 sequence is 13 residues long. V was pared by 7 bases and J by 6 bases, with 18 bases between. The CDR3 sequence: CSGARVDWSEAFF. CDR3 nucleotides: TGCAGCGGGGCCAGGGTCGATTGGTCTGAAGCTTTCTTT.

The CDR3 loop reads CASGLGQNTGELFF. DNA for the CDR3: TGTGCTAGTGGTTTGGGACAAAACACCGGGGAGCTGTTTTTT. The chain recombines TRBV12-5 with TRBJ2-2, with unresolved D. V lost 1 base, J lost 2 bases, and 5 bases lay in between. Germline lookup yields CDR1 LGHNT and CDR2 FRNRAP. This CDR3 has 14 residues.